The following is a T cell receptor (beta chain) sequence with its context. Its target is not known. This sample was included in a study of lymphopenia after photon versus proton radiotherapy. Study-wide findings and caveats: Post-nadir diversity loss with photons came from oligoclonal expansion, particularly CD8+ Temra cells.

Per the germline V gene, CDR1 is KGHSH and CDR2 is LQKENI. CDR3 size: 15 residues. Losses at the gene ends were 4 bases for V and 7 bases for J; bases not matched to a gene: 5. Assay: immunoSEQ multiplex PCR; the TCRdb copy retains only in-frame clones and omits some. Among tens of thousands of clones listed, approximately 84% were seen once. J is TRBJ2-2 and V is TRBV18; TRBD1 aligns across 11 bases. The receptor was isolated from a man aged 55 to 69 with pancreatic cancer. The sample in question was peripheral blood, obtained from a patient treated with proton-based radiotherapy. The chain's CDR3 is CASSLDRGQVGELFF. The CDR3, as DNA: TGTGCCAGCTCACTGGACAGGGGGCAAGTCGGGGAGCTGTTTTTT.